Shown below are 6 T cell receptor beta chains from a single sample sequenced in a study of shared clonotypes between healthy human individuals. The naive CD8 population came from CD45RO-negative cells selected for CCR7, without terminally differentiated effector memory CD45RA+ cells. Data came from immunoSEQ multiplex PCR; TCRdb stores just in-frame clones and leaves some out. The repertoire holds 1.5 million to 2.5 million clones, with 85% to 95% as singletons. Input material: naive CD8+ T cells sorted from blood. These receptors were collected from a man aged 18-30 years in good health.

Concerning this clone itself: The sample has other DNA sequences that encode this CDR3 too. The CDR3 loop reads CASSSRDTYEQYF. Written as DNA, the CDR3 is TGTGCCAGCAGCTCCCGGGACACCTACGAGCAGTACTTC. The chain has TRBV7-9 and TRBJ2-7; a possible D gene is TRBD1 (6 bases). Looked up from germline, CDR1 is SEHNR and CDR2 is FQNEAQ (reference sequence). Trimming removed 4 bases from V and 2 bases from J, with 9 bases in between. The CDR3 length is 13 residues.

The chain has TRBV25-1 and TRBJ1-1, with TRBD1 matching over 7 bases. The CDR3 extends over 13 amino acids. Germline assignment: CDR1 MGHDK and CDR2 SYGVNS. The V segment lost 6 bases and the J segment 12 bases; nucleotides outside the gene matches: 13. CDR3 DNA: TGTGCCAGCAGACATCCTAGGACAGGAGACCCTTTCTTT. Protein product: CASRHPRTGDPFF.

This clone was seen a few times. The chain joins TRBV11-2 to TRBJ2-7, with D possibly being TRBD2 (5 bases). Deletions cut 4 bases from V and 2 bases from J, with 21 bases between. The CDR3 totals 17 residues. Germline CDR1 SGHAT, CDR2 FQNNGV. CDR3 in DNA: TGTGCCAGCAGCTCATCCCAGGTAGGGCGACTAACCTACGAGCAGTACTTC. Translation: CASSSSQVGRLTYEQYF.

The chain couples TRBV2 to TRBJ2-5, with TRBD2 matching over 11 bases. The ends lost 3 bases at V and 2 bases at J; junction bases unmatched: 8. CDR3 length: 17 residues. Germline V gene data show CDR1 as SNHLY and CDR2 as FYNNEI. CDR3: CASSEWGTSGPQETQYF. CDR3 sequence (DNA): TGTGCCAGCAGTGAGTGGGGGACTAGCGGTCCTCAAGAGACCCAGTACTTC.

The CDR3 nucleotides read TGTGCCAGCAGCTTGGGACAGGGATTCGGGACTAGCCCGTACAATGAGCAGTTCTTC. It is translated as CASSLGQGFGTSPYNEQFF. The chain uses TRBV5-5 and TRBJ2-1, with TRBD2 identical over 9 bases. The ends lost 0 bases at V and 4 bases at J; junction bases unmatched: 14. In germline, CDR1 is SGHKS, CDR2 YYEKEE (reference sequence). This CDR3 is built from 19 residues.

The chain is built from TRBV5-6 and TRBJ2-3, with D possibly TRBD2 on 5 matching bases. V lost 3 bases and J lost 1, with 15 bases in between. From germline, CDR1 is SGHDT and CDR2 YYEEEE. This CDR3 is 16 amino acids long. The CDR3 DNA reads TGTGCCAGCAGCTCAACCTGGGGAGCGGGCACAGATACGCAGTATTTT. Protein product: CASSSTWGAGTDTQYF.